These T cell receptor beta chains were read from a single sample in a study of blood T cell repertoires in COVID-19. Libraries were prepared by immunoSEQ multiplex PCR; TCRdb keeps only in-frame clonotypes and omits some of them. The sample holds around 300,000 clones, about 85% seen once. Sequencing used peripheral blood. These receptors all come from a woman between 50 and 59 years old with active or convalescent COVID-19. The CDR3 runs from the conserved cysteine through the conserved F or W. D genes are given only for firm matches.

J,V,length,D,CDR3,DNA
TRBJ2-1,TRBV5-8,14,-,CASSQRATYNEQFF,TGTGCCAGCAGCCAGCGGGCTACTTACAATGAGCAGTTCTTC
TRBJ1-2,TRBV7-8,12,-,CASSSQPGGYTF,TGTGCCAGCAGCTCTCAACCGGGTGGCTACACCTTC
TRBJ2-3,TRBV29-1,12,-,CSFPIGTDTQYF,TGCAGCTTCCCAATTGGCACAGATACGCAGTATTTT
TRBJ2-7,TRBV10-3,14,TRBD1,CAISGFRGSYEQYF,TGTGCCATCAGTGGATTCAGGGGGTCCTACGAGCAGTACTTC
TRBJ1-1,TRBV5-4,12,-,CASSAVVGGTFF,TGTGCCAGCAGCGCTGTGGTCGGCGGGACTTTCTTT
TRBJ2-7,TRBV10-2,15,-,CASSAGRGLSYEQYF,TGCGCCAGCAGTGCTGGTAGAGGCCTCTCCTACGAGCAGTACTTC
TRBJ1-1,TRBV3-1/TRBV3-2,17,-,CASSLGDWREMNTEAFF,TGTGCCAGCAGCCTTGGGGACTGGAGAGAAATGAACACTGAAGCTTTCTTT
TRBJ2-1,TRBV3-1/TRBV3-2,18,-,CASSQDQVALSSYNEQFF,TGTGCCAGCAGCCAAGATCAAGTAGCGTTGAGCTCCTACAATGAGCAGTTCTTC
TRBJ1-2,TRBV25-1,13,-,CASSDSYVYGYTF,TGTGCCAGCAGTGACAGTTATGTATATGGCTACACCTTC
TRBJ2-1,TRBV4-2,11,-,CASSQGESQFF,TGTGCCAGCAGCCAAGGAGAATCGCAGTTCTTC